Reported below is one T cell receptor (beta chain). Repertoires were generated with immunoSEQ multiplex PCR, while TCRdb's copy carries only in-frame clones and drops some. This sample yields 150,000 to 200,000 clones, of which approximately 80% are seen a single time; just over 8.5% belongs to the top ten. This entry comes from a study of blood T cell repertoires in COVID-19. Across the study: Italy, Spain and the United States were the sources of the convalescent and acute COVID-19 samples.

Specimen: peripheral blood. The clonotype was recovered from a woman between 50 and 59 years old with active or convalescent COVID-19.

The CDR3 protein is CASSHLQTYLQFF. The CDR3, as DNA: TGTGCCAGCAGCCACCTACAGACATATTTGCAGTTCTTC. The chain links TRBV3-1 (or the pseudogene TRBV3-2) to TRBJ2-1; D gene ambiguous. The V gene's germline CDR1 is LGHDT and CDR2 YNNKEL (reference sequence). V was cut by 3 bases and J by 12 bases, with 15 bases left in between. This CDR3 contains 13 residues.